This T cell receptor beta chain was obtained from a study of siplizumab effects on memory and regulatory T cells. General observations from the study: No functional test confirmed suppression by proliferating siplizumab-culture Tregs.

By sample share, this clone is medium-sized. Its antigen is unknown. The germline gives CDR1 ENHRY, CDR2 SYGVKD. Unmatched junction bases numbered 6, after V lost 0 bases and J lost 4 bases. CDR3 length: 16 residues. Data came from immunoSEQ multiplex PCR; TCRdb stores just in-frame clones and leaves some out. The repertoire includes fewer than 65,000 clones, over 90% of them detected once, and approximately 17% sits in the top ten. The chain employs TRBV10-3 and TRBJ2-3, with 8 bases aligning to TRBD2. The source material was CD8+ T cells sorted from blood. The clonotype comes from a human donor in good health. CDR3 DNA sequence: TGTGCCATCAGTGAGTCGACTAGCGTGGGTGCAGATACGCAGTATTTT. It translates to CAISESTSVGADTQYF.